The clone carrying this T cell receptor (beta chain) appeared many times. The sample originates from a study of human T cells and chemical hapten exposure. TCRdb recomputed calls from the RACE reads with MiXCR, one row per CDR3 protein. The sample records around 47,000 distinct CDR3 sequences, 3.7% being singletons. Time point given: healthy volunteer bleed at 6 weeks. Researchers extracted total RNA from unfractionated whole blood. Sequenced material: whole blood. The source of this sequence is a human donor in good health. Some clones in this sample may be carry-over from other donors' samples.

This CDR3 is CASSSPRDPTYEQYF. CDR3 sequence (DNA): TGTGCCAGCAGTTCCCCAAGGGACCCAACCTACGAGCAGTACTTC. This chain links TRBV28 with TRBJ2-7, with D possibly called TRBD1 or TRBD2 (5 bases each). Germline loops: CDR1 MDHEN, CDR2 SYDVKM. This CDR3 has 15 amino acids. Trimming stripped 4 bases from V and 2 bases from J, with 15 bases between.